Detailed here is one T cell receptor beta chain. Sequencing used immunoSEQ multiplex PCR; TCRdb keeps in-frame clones, though not all of them. The data contain about 100,000 clones, more than 75% of them singletons. The data were taken from a study of control samples from healthy donors and cancer patients. This receptor was obtained from a woman aged 45-59 years in good health. Specimen: blood.

Here the CDR3 DNA reads TGTGCCGGTATGGGATTCCAAGAGACCCAGTACTTC. Translated, it gives CAGMGFQETQYF. The chain couples TRBV2 to TRBJ2-5; D is unclear. CDR1 is SNHLY and CDR2 is FYNNEI in the germline V gene. V was pared by 11 bases and J by 1 base, with 11 bases between. The CDR3 length is 12 residues.